These 9 T cell receptor beta chains were all obtained from the same sample, sequenced in a study of T-cell memory formation after mild COVID-19. Via MiXCR, TCRdb re-called the 5' RACE reads, giving one row per CDR3 protein. Seen here are hundreds of thousands of distinct CDR3 sequences, about 15% observed once, and the top ten hold 20% to 25%. Sequencing used PBMCs or a T cell subset sorted from them (not recorded which). These receptors all come from a young man who had mild COVID-19 (a few samples of this study predate the infection). Cell type and time point are not known.

J is TRBJ1-4 and V is TRBV7-8; perhaps TRBD1 as D (5 bases). The V end was cut by 5 bases, the J end by 4 bases, with 14 bases between. The germline V gene encodes CDR1 SGHVS and CDR2 FQNEAQ. The CDR3 is made up of 15 amino acids. CDR3 sequence reads: CASSRGRAGNEKLFF. The CDR3, as DNA: TGTGCCAGCAGCCGAGGCAGGGCTGGTAATGAAAAACTGTTTTTT.

This clonotype was detected only a few times. The chain employs TRBV12-3 or TRBV12-4 and TRBJ2-5, with D possibly being TRBD1 or TRBD2 (6 bases each). The CDR3 is made up of 14 amino acids. Trimming removed 3 bases from V and 5 bases from J, with 13 bases in between. CDR3: CASSFWGARETQYF. The CDR3 DNA sequence: TGTGCCAGCAGTTTTTGGGGGGCACGGGAGACCCAGTACTTC.

This clonotype was recorded a few times. V is TRBV6-2 or TRBV6-3 and J is TRBJ1-5, with TRBD1 matching 12 bases. This CDR3 comprises 14 residues. With V trimmed by 10 bases and J by 5 bases, 6 bases remained unmatched. CDR1 is MNHEY and CDR2 is SVGEGT in the germline V gene. CDR3 amino acids: CATSGTGGYQPQHF. The CDR3 region has the DNA TGTGCCACTTCCGGGACAGGGGGCTATCAGCCCCAGCATTTT.

The J gene is TRBJ1-1, the V gene TRBV3-1; D not certain. V lost 4 bases, J lost 7 bases, and 13 bases lay in between. The CDR3 has 13 residues. In germline, CDR1 is LGHDT, CDR2 YNNKEL (reference sequence). The CDR3 region has the DNA TGTGCCAGCAGCCGAGGTATAGACGGTGAAGCTTTCTTT. Protein sequence: CASSRGIDGEAFF.

This clonotype was seen more than once but under ten times. The chain links TRBV7-2 to TRBJ2-3; D uncertain. V lost 1 base and J lost 4, with 12 bases in between. This CDR3 has 15 amino acids. Germline V CDR1 and CDR2: SGHTA, FQGNSA. The CDR3 DNA follows: TGTGCCAGCAGCTTAGAGCCAAGCCGGTCAGATACGCAGTATTTT. Its translation is CASSLEPSRSDTQYF.

In this sample, this clonotype turned up a few times. CDR3 nucleotides: TGCGCCAGCAGCCAAGTGAGCGGGGGGGCAGAGACCCAGTACTTC. Translating it yields CASSQVSGGAETQYF. V is TRBV4-1 and J is TRBJ2-5; TRBD2 agrees at 10 bases. This CDR3 has 15 amino acids. Germline V CDR1 and CDR2: MGHRA, YSYEKL. With 1 base clipped from V and 4 bases from J, the junction kept 3 bases outside the gene matches.

This clonotype turned up a few times. J is TRBJ2-1 and V is TRBV15; 16 bases are shared with TRBD2. The CDR3 runs to 18 residues. V lost 5 bases, J lost 2 bases, and 6 bases stayed unmatched. Germline loops: CDR1 LNHNV, CDR2 YYDKDF (reference sequence). The CDR3 loop is CATSGPGLAGGAYNEQFF. CDR3 in DNA: TGTGCCACCAGCGGACCGGGACTAGCGGGGGGGGCCTACAATGAGCAGTTCTTC.

The sample holds a few counts of this clonotype. The CDR3: CASRTRVNNSPLHF. The CDR3 DNA reads TGCGCCAGCAGAACCAGGGTTAATAATTCACCCCTCCACTTT. This chain connects TRBV4-3 to TRBJ1-6; a possible D gene is TRBD1 (5 bases). The CDR3 sequence is 14 residues long. The germline CDR1 and CDR2 sequences are LGHNA and YSLEER. V was pared by 6 bases and J by 5 bases, with 11 bases between.

This chain links TRBV7-3 with TRBJ2-3, with 9 positions matching TRBD2. The CDR3 has 16 residues. V shed 1 base, J shed 0 bases, and the junction held 2 bases outside the gene matches. The V gene's germline CDR1 is SGHTA and CDR2 FQGTGA. CDR3 DNA sequence: TGTGCCAGCAGCTTAAGTAGCGGGGGTAGCACAGATACGCAGTATTTT. As protein: CASSLSSGGSTDTQYF.